This T cell receptor (beta chain) was obtained from a study of cytomegalovirus exposure and HLA in healthy donors (dated by TCRdb to about 2017). As for the study more broadly: According to an earlier analysis of 587 of the donors, 150 million to 200 million T cells yielded some 110 million unique TCR beta sequences and around 280 Gb of sequence data. A later genetic analysis took genome-wide SNP genotypes for about three fifths of the roughly 700 donors and used that subset as a discovery cohort. Along with the approximately 620-subject first cohort, a separate validation cohort of over a hundred different subjects was used. The study aimed to test whether cataloging public T cell receptors could reveal signatures of past pathogen exposure. Alongside the repertoire data, information on donor age, sex, ethnicity and CMV serostatus was compiled. Across 300 to 500 genotyped donors of the cohort, an average of approximately 200,000 unique TCR beta nucleotide sequences per donor were sequenced, and roughly 20% of those sequences were non-productive. The genetic ancestry cluster associated with self-reported Caucasian donors included 65% to 90% of the 300 to 400 genotyped donors. Every discovery cohort repertoire had been produced on one sequencing platform. Class I and class II HLA loci were covered by the typing at four-digit resolution. A later analysis re-examined previously published TCR beta repertoires from several hundred donors and added high-resolution HLA genotyping to investigate patterns of TCR occurrence. The study combined high-throughput TCR immunosequencing, statistical association of individual TCRs with disease status, and machine learning to predict cytomegalovirus infection status. The study profiled the T cell repertoires of hundreds of subjects by immunosequencing and related them to cytomegalovirus serostatus. In the later analysis, no new phenotypic data were used to find candidate immune exposures; instead, reliance was placed on TCR beta sequences and their occurrence across donors. A handful of DR-DQ haplotypes were handled as single units for association and clustering because linkage in the cohort was strong. In an earlier analysis of about 590 of the donors, high-throughput TCR beta sequencing was used to judge whether each TCR beta V gene segment behaved as functional or pseudogenic. Typing coverage varied by locus: about 620-630 donors for A, B, C, DRB1 and DQB1; about 520 for DQA1; around 570 for DPA1; approximately 470 for DPB1. An early release that covered some 630 HLA-typed donors contained about 290 gigabases of sequencing data and tens of millions of unique TCR sequences. The paper as a whole reports these results and caveats: Across donors, most TCR sequences were observed very rarely, whereas some public TCRs were present in many individuals. A group of highly shared sequence variants was considered likely to be a technical artifact of the sequencing pipeline. Because some donors lacked HLA typing at each locus, the association tests relied only on the typed subset. It was suggested by the authors that the approach could potentially be generalized to other disease states and immunological phenotypes. In vitro tests confirmed that a few of the cytomegalovirus-associated TCR beta chains recognize cytomegalovirus antigens. In a later analysis, HLA-associated TCR beta chains were found to be more clonally expanded and to have lower generation probabilities than equally common non-associated chains. A further reported finding was that TCR beta sequences accurately predicted the HLA-A and HLA-B alleles for most subjects in the first cohort. Correlated functional status among segregating V segments might reflect linkage disequilibrium, but an unknown experimental factor could not be ruled out. According to a later analysis, most CMV-associated TCR beta chains appeared to be HLA-restricted, and the HLA associations seemed to be driven largely by CMV exposure. In a later analysis, TCR association rates were found to vary across HLA loci, with the most associated TCRs seen for DRB1 alleles and the fewest for HLA-C alleles. A total of fewer than 200 TCR beta chains were listed by the study as associated with cytomegalovirus. For the cohort, immune exposure information was limited to CMV serostatus. About 17 rarely observed V segments, including chromosome 9 orphons, were excluded from the earlier analysis of several hundred of the donors because counts were too low. The classifier was reported to diagnose cytomegalovirus status with high specificity and sensitivity in both the original cohort and the validation cohort. When HLA alleles, especially DR and DQ, strongly co-occurred, TCR associations were difficult to assign to individual alleles. Because the 87-base-pair reads could not distinguish some IMGT-functional V segments, including TRBV6-2 and TRBV6-3, those segments were excluded. V-gene and J-gene trimming of TCR beta chains was associated with a missense DCLRE1C variant in a later genetic analysis, and the association was replicated in an independent cohort. In this cohort, only TCR beta chains were sequenced, and detectable features were limited by the absence of alpha or paired-chain data. A later analysis reported that several top co-occurrence clusters appeared linked to parvovirus B19, influenza, CMV and Epstein-Barr virus. In a later analysis, 15,000 to 20,000 TCR beta sequences were associated with specific HLA alleles at a false discovery rate of 0.05. Sequencing depth was assumed to be roughly uniform across donors in the presence/absence analyses, though that assumption may not hold. Broadly in line with IMGT annotations, most TCR beta V segments showed up in productive rearrangements about 87% or about 30% of the time in an earlier analysis of several hundred of the donors. Compared with the approximately 700-donor mean, donors in an Asian-associated ancestry cluster had fewer N-insertions in productive TCRs, according to a later genetic analysis.

Receptor libraries were prepared by the immunoSEQ multiplex PCR assay. A mixture of 60 forward primers for TCR Vbeta segments and 13 reverse primers for TCR Jbeta segments was used in the multiplex PCR. Amplification of the CDR3 region of rearranged TCR beta genes was performed with a multiplex PCR assay on genomic DNA. The Illumina HiSeq System was used to sequence the amplified TCR beta libraries as 87-base-pair reads. Per the original workflow: Across the roughly 640 repertoires, a later analysis counted tens of millions of unique TCR beta chains, around 10 million of which were shared by at least two donors. To remove PCR and sequencing errors, raw reads were error-corrected and collapsed into unique sequences using a nearest-neighbor algorithm that merged closely related sequences. V, D and J gene segments were assigned by aligning CDR3 sequences to IMGT reference sequences. For a sequence to be retained, a match of at least six nucleotides to both a V gene segment and a J gene segment was required. Rearrangements were classified as productive when the CDR3 lacked stop codons and remained in frame with V and J, and all other rearrangements were classified as non-productive. Following IMGT convention, CDR3 was defined as the stretch from the second conserved V-encoded cysteine up to the conserved J-encoded phenylalanine. In an earlier analysis of around 600 of the donors, sequences lacking an unambiguous match to a single V gene segment were excluded. An earlier analysis of a few hundred of the donors classified V segments as functional when productive rearrangements were above 56.7% and as segregating when the standard deviation between donors was above 5%. A statistical classification framework was developed to diagnose cytomegalovirus status using the catalog of TCR beta chain sequences. In a later analysis, TCR nucleotide sequences were compared against IMGT/GENE-DB human TR gene sequences so that V and J genes could be assigned. In a later analysis, CDR3 sequences and most-parsimonious VDJ recombination scenarios were assigned using the TCRdist pipeline. In a later analysis, every TCR beta chain was defined by the combination of its CDR3 amino acid sequence and its V-gene family, and reads without a unique V-gene family were dropped. As a way to deal with suspected cross-contamination and a sequencing artifact, a later analysis dropped 450 to 600 nucleotide sequences that were highly shared and had low generation probability. A later analysis calculated a clonal expansion index for each public chain from normalized within-repertoire ranks of inferred template counts. In a later analysis, generation probabilities were computed using a VDJ recombination model fitted to out-of-frame rearrangements, and the results were checked against IGoR. A later analysis scored TCR-TCR, TCR-HLA and TCR-CMV co-occurrence with hypergeometric tests, applying a repertoire-size bias correction to TCR pairs. To estimate false discovery rates, a later analysis permuted the HLA or CMV assignments 20 times. A later analysis grouped co-occurring TCRs with DBSCAN, adding TCRdist sequence similarity when clustering within HLA-allele-positive subsets. Repertoires with fewer than 30,000 or more than 120,000 public chains, plus five repertoires with anomalous nucleotide sharing, were excluded from co-occurrence clustering. Not all clones reach the TCRdb copy of this immuneACCESS table, which keeps in-frame sequences only. Checked studies attribute under half of the gap to unresolved V genes and leave the rest unexplained. The V and J calls and the clone size are those of that table, but D and trimming were determined from the DNA. The sample yields 150,000 to 200,000 clones; around 84% were counted once. The biggest ten clones account for about 3.5% of the sample.

The CDR3 goes from the cysteine to the phenylalanine over 16 residues. Only the CDR3 portion is preserved as DNA: 48 bases, with reading frame beginning at the first base. CDR1 KGHSH and CDR2 LQKENI were looked up in the germline V gene. V is cut by 3 bases and J by 5 bases, and the space between the germline ends is 17 bases. In its sample, this clone was seen once. No antigen is known for it. No much larger clonotype is one base removed from it; base qualities were not supplied. The cohort comprised hundreds of healthy bone marrow donors. At the time of sampling, every cohort member was nominally healthy, though immune exposures that went unrecorded were likely present. The donor tested CMV seropositive and was one of the 289 seropositive cohort members. A peripheral blood sample was provided by each donor, and peripheral blood mononuclear cells were used for TCR beta sequencing. Genomic DNA extraction from the blood cell samples was performed with the Qiagen DNeasy Blood Extraction Kit.

The V gene is TRBV18 and the J gene is TRBJ2-1; TRBD1 could be the D gene, as 8 bases match. The sequenced sample was PBMCs. This clonotype originated in a man aged 40-50 years in good health and CMV-seropositive. The sequenced DNA: TGTGCCAGCTCACCGGGGGGGGACAGGAGGAACAATGAGCAGTTCTTC. It specifies CASSPGGDRRNNEQFF.